The next 15 T cell receptor beta chains were all read from a single sample in a study of CD8+CD57+ T cells in acquired aplastic anemia. Previously, flow cytometry had revealed CD8+CD57+ cell expansion in the patients chosen for sequencing. Using genomic DNA as the template, TCR beta VDJ and CDR3 profiling was carried out. TCRdb used MiXCR to reprocess the reads, holding one entry per CDR3 protein. The sample contains fewer than 250,000 distinct CDR3 sequences, about 44% of which appear only once. Input material: sorted CD4+, CD8+, or CD8+CD57+ T cells (not recorded which) from PBMCs. Receptors originate from a human donor with aplastic anemia.

For this clonotype: The junction differs from germline at one of its ends, possibly a read error. The chain carries TRBV7-2 and TRBJ1-1; D unresolved. Germline V gene sequence: CDR1 SGHTA, CDR2 FQGNSA. The CDR3 runs 13 residues. The CDR3 sequence is CAGSYPPLLRAFF. In DNA form, the CDR3 reads TGTGCCGGCAGCTACCCGCCTTTGCTGAGGGCTTTCTTT. Full variable domain (remainder filled in from reference TRBV7-2 and TRBJ1-1): GAGVSQSPSNKVTEKGKDVELRCDPISGHTALYWYRQSLGQGLEFLIYFQGNSAPDKSGLPSDRFSAERTGGSVSTLTIQRTQQEDSAVYLCAGSYPPLLRAFFGQGTRLTVV.

In this sample, this clonotype turned up many times. The chain combines TRBV11-2 with TRBJ2-7; D not certain. V was pared by 1 base and J by 2 bases, with 6 bases between. The CDR3 spans 13 residues. Germline CDR1 SGHAT, CDR2 FQNNGV. This chain's CDR3 is CASSLGRTYEQYF. The CDR3 DNA sequence: TGTGCCAGCAGCTTAGGCAGGACCTACGAGCAGTACTTC.

This clonotype was picked up a small number of times. This chain links TRBV30 with TRBJ2-7; 12 bases are shared with TRBD2. Unmatched junction bases numbered 4, after V lost 0 bases and J lost 4 bases. The CDR3 runs 15 residues. Germline CDR1 reads GTSNPN; CDR2 reads SVGIG (reference sequence). CDR3 sequence: CAWSVPSGGAYEQYF. For the CDR3, the DNA is TGTGCCTGGAGTGTACCTAGCGGGGGGGCATACGAGCAGTACTTC.

A single count supports this clonotype. The chain has TRBV9 and TRBJ1-1; D call uncertain. The CDR3 contains 13 residues. The germline gives CDR1 SGDLS, CDR2 YYNGEE. V was trimmed by 5 bases and J by 0 bases, leaving 8 bases between them. DNA of the CDR3: TGTGCCAGCAGTGAGGATTTGAACACTGAAGCTTTCTTT. Amino acid sequence: CASSEDLNTEAFF. Together with reference TRBV9 and TRBJ1-1, the CDR3 gives the full variable domain: DSGVTQTPKHLITATGQRVTLRCSPRSGDLSVYWYQQSLDQGLQFLIQYYNGEERAKGNILERFSAQQFPDLHSELNLSSLELGDSALYFCASSEDLNTEAFFGQGTRLTVV.

The gene calls are TRBV2 and TRBJ1-1; 7 bases are a match to TRBD1. Germline trimming cut 2 bases from V and 4 bases from J; bases unmatched to any gene: 7. The CDR3 is 15 residues long. Germline V gene data show CDR1 as SNHLY and CDR2 as FYNNEI. The CDR3 here is CASSERSAGGTEAFF. The CDR3 DNA reads TGTGCCAGCAGTGAACGTTCGGCAGGGGGCACTGAAGCTTTCTTT. Together with reference TRBV2 and TRBJ1-1, the CDR3 gives the full variable domain: EPEVTQTPSHQVTQMGQEVILRCVPISNHLYFYWYRQILGQKVEFLVSFYNNEISEKSEIFDDQFSVERPDGSNFTLKIRSTKLEDSAMYFCASSERSAGGTEAFFGQGTRLTVV.

J is TRBJ1-2 and V is TRBV7-3; 7 bases align to TRBD1. With 1 base clipped from V and 6 bases from J, the junction kept 5 bases outside the gene matches. The germline gives CDR1 SGHTA, CDR2 FQGTGA. The length of the CDR3 is 14 residues. The CDR3 DNA reads as TGTGCCAGCAGCTTAAGTACAGGGGAGAATGGCTACACCTTC. Protein sequence: CASSLSTGENGYTF.

A word on this clonotype: This could be a read error, since a much larger clone is one nucleotide away. The chain employs TRBV7-6 and TRBJ1-4, with D possibly matching TRBD1 (6 bases). The germline V gene has CDR1 SGHVS and CDR2 FNYEAQ. CDR3 length: 15 amino acids. DNA for the CDR3: TGTGCCAACAGCTTGGTTGCAGGGGTGTCTGAAAAACTGTTTTTT. This sequence encodes CANSLVAGVSEKLFF.

This clonotype was observed a handful of times. This rearrangement joins TRBV30 to TRBJ1-1; 8 bases are shared with TRBD1. CDR3 length: 13 residues. The junction had 2 bases not matched to a gene; V was cut back by 5 bases and J by 0 bases. The V gene's germline CDR1 is GTSNPN and CDR2 SVGIG (reference sequence). This CDR3 is CAWGQGLNTEAFF. The CDR3, as DNA: TGTGCCTGGGGACAGGGACTGAACACTGAAGCTTTCTTT.

This clonotype showed up just a few times. The J gene is TRBJ1-1, the V gene TRBV7-9, with 7 bases that match TRBD1. V lost 6 bases and J lost 0; bases outside the gene matches: 4. This CDR3 comprises 14 residues. The germline V gene encodes CDR1 SEHNR and CDR2 FQNEAQ (reference sequence). This CDR3 reads CASRQGQVNTEAFF. The DNA for the CDR3 is TGTGCCAGCAGACAAGGACAGGTGAACACTGAAGCTTTCTTT.

This chain connects TRBV11-3 to TRBJ2-7; 9 nucleotides align to TRBD2. V dropped 4 bases and J dropped 5; count of bases not matched to a gene: 15. The CDR3 spans 17 residues. The germline V gene has CDR1 SGHNT and CDR2 YENEEA. The CDR3 nucleotides are TGTGCCAGCAGCTACAAGGGGGCCGGGACTAGCTACAACGAGCAGTACGTC. It is translated as CASSYKGAGTSYNEQYV.

In this sample, this clonotype turned up many times. The rearrangement links TRBV25-1 to TRBJ1-1; D remains ambiguous. Trimming removed 2 bases from V and 1 base from J, with 11 bases in between. From germline, CDR1 is MGHDK and CDR2 SYGVNS. This CDR3 spans 15 amino acids. The CDR3 DNA sequence: TGTGCCAGCAGTGAACGGGTACAGAAGAACACTGAAGCTTTCTTT. Protein: CASSERVQKNTEAFF.

The genes are TRBV15 and TRBJ1-2; D perhaps matches TRBD1 (6 bases). CDR1 LNHNV and CDR2 YYDKDF come from the germline V gene (reference sequence). CDR3 length: 13 amino acids. Trimming removed 7 bases at V and 3 bases at J, with 12 bases between. CDR3 nucleotides: TGTGCCACCACACAGGGCCTGGACTATGGCTACACCTTC. It yields the protein CATTQGLDYGYTF.

On this clonotype: A single base separates this from a much larger clone, so it may be a read error. Given the absence of the conserved phenylalanine or tryptophan at the CDR3 end, a read error is likely. This rearrangement joins TRBV4-1 to TRBJ1-1; unclear D gene. The germline gives CDR1 MGHRA, CDR2 YSYEKL. The CDR3 loop spans 16 amino acids. The V and J ends lost 0 bases and 3 bases respectively, with 14 bases between them. CDR3 DNA: TGCGCCAGCAGCCAAGATGTGTTAGCCGCGGACACTGAAGCTTTCCTT. Translated, it gives CASSQDVLAADTEAFL.

This clonotype was recorded a few times. The chain combines TRBV10-3 with TRBJ2-3; 12 bases are shared with TRBD2. From germline, CDR1 is ENHRY and CDR2 SYGVKD. The CDR3 sequence is 16 residues long. V lost 3 bases to trimming and J lost 1 base; unmatched junction nucleotides: 2. The CDR3 sequence is CAISDPSGGGTDTQYF. CDR3 bases: TGTGCCATCAGTGATCCTAGCGGGGGGGGCACAGATACGCAGTATTTT.

This clonotype turned up a few times. The rearrangement uses TRBV7-2 and TRBJ1-2; maybe TRBD1 (5 bases). The CDR3 is made up of 15 amino acids. The germline gives CDR1 SGHTA, CDR2 FQGNSA. Trimming stripped 7 bases from V and 1 base from J, with 16 bases between. As DNA, the CDR3 is TGTGCCAGCAACCCCCTTACGGGACTTAACTATGGCTACACCTTC. This codes for CASNPLTGLNYGYTF.